Detailed here is one T cell receptor beta chain. The antigen this receptor binds is unknown. Base qualities are missing; no much larger clone stands one base away. The collaborating institutions used their own protocols to collect whole blood in K2EDTA tubes. For TCRbeta analysis, collaborator samples were shipped as frozen whole blood, as isolated PBMCs, or as DNA extracted from either sample type. This entry belongs to a study of blood T cell repertoires in COVID-19 (TCRdb year 2020). In terms of the full investigation: Collaborator samples came from the United States, Italy and Spain and covered acute and convalescent phases of COVID-19. Sample metadata almost always included a de-identified subject ID, COVID-19 status, age in years and sex. Subjects who had been exposed to COVID-19, were actively infected with it, or had recovered from it provided the deeply sampled blood TCRbeta repertoires that made up the dataset. The prospective study material was composed of cDNA or gDNA derived from T cells, B-cell-depleted T cells, or PBMCs. A freely available public database, intended as a resource for researchers studying the immune response to SARS-CoV-2, is where the repertoires were released. The samples were drawn from the first 160 participants of the ongoing ImmuneRACE study and from some 1,300 subjects provided by 6 global collaborators. Where available, HLA class I and class II types were taken from metadata supplied by the sample provider and were not determined by assay-based typing. What the study reported, not specific to this receptor: How much clinical and demographic metadata was included differed by source and by participant, and the metadata was provided uncurated.

A distance of 6 bases separates the germline ends of V and J, which lose 3 bases and 9 bases respectively. The cysteine opens and the phenylalanine closes a CDR3 of 10 amino acids. The retained sequence is limited to the CDR3, 30 bases, with the frame set at the first base. The germline V gene (reference sequence) gives CDR1 as DFQATT and CDR2 as SNEGSKA. TCRbeta CDR3 regions were amplified from genomic DNA using the immunoSEQ Assay, a bias-controlled multiplex PCR. The paper's data handling went like this. The number of nucleated cells in each sample was estimated from the amplification of reference gene primers within the assay. To quantify the absolute abundance of each unique TCRbeta CDR3 rearrangement, sequence reads were collapsed and filtered. Productive Simpson clonality was computed per sample as the square root of Simpson's diversity index over productive rearrangements. TCRdb stores this immuneACCESS table with in-frame sequences only. Part of the clones is absent; in the studies checked, under half of the shortfall reflects unresolved V genes, and no reason is known for the rest. The DNA was the basis for D and trimming; V, J and clone size are from that table. Present in this sample are 150,000 to 200,000 clones, 86% of which were seen just once. Together, the top ten hold 0.6% to 0.9% of the sample.

This chain joins TRBV20-1 to TRBJ2-1, with an unclear D gene assignment. The clonotype originates from a woman aged 70-85 years with acute or convalescent COVID-19. Sequenced sample: peripheral blood. The CDR3: CSASTGEQFF. The DNA sequence reads TGCAGTGCTAGTACGGGTGAGCAGTTCTTC.